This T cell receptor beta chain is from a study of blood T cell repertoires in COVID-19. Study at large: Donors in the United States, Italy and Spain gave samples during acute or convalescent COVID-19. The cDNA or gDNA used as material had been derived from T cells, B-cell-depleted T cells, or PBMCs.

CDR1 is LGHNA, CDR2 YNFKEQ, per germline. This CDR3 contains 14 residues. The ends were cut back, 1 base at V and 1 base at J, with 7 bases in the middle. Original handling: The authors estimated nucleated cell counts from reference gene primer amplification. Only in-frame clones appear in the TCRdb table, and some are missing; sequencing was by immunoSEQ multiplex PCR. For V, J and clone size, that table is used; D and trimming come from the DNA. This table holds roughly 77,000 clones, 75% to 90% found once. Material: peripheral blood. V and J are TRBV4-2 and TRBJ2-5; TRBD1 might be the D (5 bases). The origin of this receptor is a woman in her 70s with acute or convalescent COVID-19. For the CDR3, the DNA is TGTGCCAGCAGCCAAGGCGACAGCCAAGAGACCCAGTACTTC. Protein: CASSQGDSQETQYF.